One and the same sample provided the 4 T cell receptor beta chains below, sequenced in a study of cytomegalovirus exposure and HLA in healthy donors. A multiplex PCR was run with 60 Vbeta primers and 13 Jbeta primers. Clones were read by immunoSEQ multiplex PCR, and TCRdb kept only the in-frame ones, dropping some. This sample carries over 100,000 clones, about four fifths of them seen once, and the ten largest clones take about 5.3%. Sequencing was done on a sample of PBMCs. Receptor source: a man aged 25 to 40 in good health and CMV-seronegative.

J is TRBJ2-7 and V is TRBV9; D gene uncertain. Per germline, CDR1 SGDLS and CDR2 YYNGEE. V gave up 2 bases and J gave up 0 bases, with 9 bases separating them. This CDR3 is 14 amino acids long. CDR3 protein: CASSVYSLSYEQYF. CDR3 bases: TGTGCCAGCAGCGTCTACAGCCTCTCCTACGAGCAGTACTTC.

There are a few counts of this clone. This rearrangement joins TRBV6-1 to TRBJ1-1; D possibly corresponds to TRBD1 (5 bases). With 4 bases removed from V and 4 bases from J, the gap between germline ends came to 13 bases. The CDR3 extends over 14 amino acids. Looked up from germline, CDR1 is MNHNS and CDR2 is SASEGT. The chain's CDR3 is CASSVPGTGTEAFF. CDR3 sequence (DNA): TGTGCCAGCAGTGTACCCGGGACTGGCACTGAAGCTTTCTTT.

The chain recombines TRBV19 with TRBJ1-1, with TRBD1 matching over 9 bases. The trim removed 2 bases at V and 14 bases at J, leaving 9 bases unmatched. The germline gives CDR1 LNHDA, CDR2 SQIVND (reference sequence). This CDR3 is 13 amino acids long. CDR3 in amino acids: CASSIYEQGAEFF. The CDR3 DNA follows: TGTGCCAGTAGTATATACGAACAGGGGGCCGAATTCTTT.

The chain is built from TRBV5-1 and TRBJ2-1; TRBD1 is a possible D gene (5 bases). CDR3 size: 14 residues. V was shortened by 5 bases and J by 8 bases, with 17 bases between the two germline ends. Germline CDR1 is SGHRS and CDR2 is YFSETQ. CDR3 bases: TGCGCCAGCAGAAGAACAGGTGAGATGGATGAGCAGTTCTTC. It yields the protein CASRRTGEMDEQFF.